This T cell receptor beta chain was documented in a study of breast tumors, draining lymph nodes, adjacent tissues. Whole-study results and caveats: Tumors had less TCR diversity than lymph nodes, more than nontumor tissue. That most tumor T cells come from lymph nodes remained unproven. Compared with basal-like, luminal-like tumors shared significantly more repertoire with nontumor tissue. Most tumor T cells seemingly derive from lymph node, then expand in tumor.

Samples came from axillary lymph nodes draining the breast cancer. This clonotype was observed many times. Its antigen remains unknown. TCRdb ran MiXCR on the multiplex PCR reads and lists one entry per CDR3 protein. The data hold 200,000 to 250,000 distinct CDR3 sequences, with nearly 35% observed a single time. The length of the CDR3 is 14 residues. Per germline, CDR1 SGHTA and CDR2 FQGNSA. The ends were cut back, 5 bases at V and 7 bases at J, with 17 bases in the middle. J is TRBJ1-2 and V is TRBV7-2; D is perhaps TRBD1 (5 bases). The sample consisted of axillary lymph node tissue. The origin of this receptor is a female donor with breast cancer. Some clones in this sample may be carry-over from other donors' samples. The CDR3, as DNA: TGTGCCAGCAGCACGACCAGGGCCCCTGGTGGCTACACCTTC. Its translation is CASSTTRAPGGYTF.